Listed below are T cell receptor beta chains from one sample, sequenced in a study of technical replicates of blood from several donors. Profiled with immunoSEQ multiplex PCR; TCRdb holds only in-frame clones, not every one. The repertoire holds some 96,000 clones, with more than 90% as singletons. The sequencing sample was made of T cells isolated from PBMCs. Receptors originate from a human donor in good health. CDR3s include the opening cysteine and the closing phenylalanine or tryptophan. The D gene is left open where the match is weak. Clone size is stated in some rows and not others, as once, few, many or a class when expanded.

size | J | D | V | CDR3 | DNA
NA | TRBJ2-2 | TRBD1 | TRBV2 | CASSETGSNTGELFF | TGTGCCAGCAGTGAGACAGGGTCGAACACCGGGGAGCTGTTTTTT
NA | TRBJ2-7 | TRBD2 | TRBV29-1 | CSVLAGAYEQYF | TGCAGCGTCCTAGCGGGAGCTTACGAGCAGTACTTC
NA | TRBJ1-6 | TRBD1 | TRBV5-1 | CASSVLGQVGSPLHF | TGCGCCAGCAGCGTTCTCGGACAGGTGGGGTCACCCCTCCACTTT
NA | TRBJ1-2 | TRBD1 | TRBV28 | CATAGQGAYGYTF | TGTGCCACCGCGGGACAGGGGGCGTATGGCTACACCTTC
NA | TRBJ2-7 | NA | TRBV7-9 | CASSPNRDSPYEQYF | TGTGCCAGCAGCCCTAACAGGGATTCACCCTACGAGCAGTACTTC
NA | TRBJ2-1 | NA | TRBV28 | CASSPSGTSLSYNEQFF | TGTGCCAGCAGCCCCAGTGGGACATCGTTATCCTACAATGAGCAGTTCTTC
NA | TRBJ1-2 | NA | TRBV27 | CASSILAGGTYGYTF | TGTGCCAGCAGTATCCTCGCGGGGGGGACCTATGGCTACACCTTC
NA | TRBJ2-2 | TRBD2 | TRBV4-1 | CASSHAGGLTGELFF | TGCGCCAGCAGCCACGCGGGGGGCCTTACCGGGGAGCTGTTTTTT
NA | TRBJ2-2 | NA | TRBV18 | CASSFDRHTGELFF | TGTGCCAGCTCATTCGACAGGCACACCGGGGAGCTGTTTTTT
NA | TRBJ2-5 | TRBD2 | TRBV5-1 | CASSPDLAGGPVGETQYF | TGCGCCAGCAGCCCCGATCTAGCGGGGGGGCCAGTGGGAGAGACCCAGTACTTC
NA | TRBJ1-4 | NA | TRBV4-2 | CASSPRINGEKLFF | TGTGCCAGCAGCCCGCGGATAAATGGGGAAAAACTGTTTTTT
NA | TRBJ2-3 | TRBD2 | TRBV15 | CATSLAGEGDTQYF | TGTGCCACCAGTCTAGCGGGAGAGGGAGATACGCAGTATTTT
NA | TRBJ1-1 | TRBD1 | TRBV19 | CASSPAGWTGQNTEAFF | TGTGCCAGTAGTCCCGCGGGCTGGACAGGCCAGAACACTGAAGCTTTCTTT
NA | TRBJ2-7 | NA | TRBV7-9 | CASSLEGRAYEQYF | TGTGCCAGCAGCTTAGAGGGCAGGGCCTACGAGCAGTACTTC
NA | TRBJ1-4 | NA | TRBV28 | CASRDRRTNEKLFF | TGTGCCAGCAGGGACAGAAGAACTAATGAAAAACTGTTTTTT
once | TRBJ2-5 | NA | TRBV5-1 | CASSSPRSTETQYF | TGCGCCAGCAGCTCCCCCCGGAGTACGGAGACCCAGTACTTC
once | TRBJ2-4 | TRBD2 | TRBV5-1 | CASSLQEGRVKNIQYF | TGCGCCAGCAGCTTGCAGGAGGGGAGGGTCAAAAACATTCAGTACTTC
NA | TRBJ1-2 | TRBD1 | TRBV6-6 | CASSYIDRGIHGYTF | TGTGCCAGCAGTTATATCGACAGGGGAATCCATGGCTACACCTTC
NA | TRBJ1-3 | TRBD1 | TRBV30 | CAWSRGSISGNTIYF | TGTGCCTGGAGCAGGGGGAGCATCTCTGGAAACACCATATATTTT
NA | TRBJ2-2 | TRBD2 | TRBV27 | CASSSSGHTGELFF | TGTGCCAGCAGTTCTAGCGGGCATACCGGGGAGCTGTTTTTT
NA | TRBJ1-1 | NA | TRBV28 | CASREPRVFGTEAFF | TGTGCCAGCAGAGAACCCAGGGTATTTGGCACTGAAGCTTTCTTT
NA | TRBJ2-2 | NA | TRBV7-6 | CATGGGSGTGELFF | TGTGCCACCGGAGGGGGCTCGGGGACCGGGGAGCTGTTTTTT
NA | TRBJ2-1 | NA | TRBV28 | CASSLGRNSYNEQFF | TGTGCCAGCAGTTTGGGGAGGAACTCCTACAATGAGCAGTTCTTC
NA | TRBJ2-3 | NA | TRBV5-3 | CARSLILTDTQYF | TGTGCCAGAAGCTTAATCCTGACAGATACGCAGTATTTT
NA | TRBJ2-1 | NA | TRBV2 | CASSERTYNNEQFF | TGTGCCAGCAGTGAGCGGACATACAACAATGAGCAGTTCTTC
NA | TRBJ2-7 | TRBD2 | TRBV19 | CASSIGTSGRTYEQYF | TGTGCCAGTAGTATAGGGACTAGCGGGAGGACCTACGAGCAGTACTTC
NA | TRBJ2-7 | TRBD1 | TRBV6-5 | CASSRGTAFYEQYF | TGTGCCAGCAGTAGGGGGACAGCGTTTTACGAGCAGTACTTC
NA | TRBJ2-1 | NA | TRBV7-3 | CASSPQGWTNEQFF | TGTGCCAGCAGCCCCCAGGGGTGGACTAATGAGCAGTTCTTC
NA | TRBJ2-3 | NA | TRBV5-1 | CASSRGGQDTQYF | TGCGCCAGCAGCCGAGGAGGCCAAGATACGCAGTATTTT
NA | TRBJ1-5 | NA | TRBV28 | CASSSDSTNYSNQPQHF | TGTGCCAGCAGCTCGGACTCGACGAACTATAGCAATCAGCCCCAGCATTTT
NA | TRBJ2-7 | TRBD2 | TRBV9 | CASSVDSGVSYEQYF | TGTGCCAGCAGCGTAGATAGCGGGGTTAGCTACGAGCAGTACTTC
NA | TRBJ1-2 | NA | TRBV10-1 | CASSESSYDSYYGYTF | TGCGCCAGCAGTGAGTCTAGTTATGACAGCTACTATGGCTACACCTTC
NA | TRBJ1-5 | NA | TRBV9 | CASSVAEGQPQHF | TGTGCCAGCAGCGTAGCAGAGGGTCAGCCCCAGCATTTT
NA | TRBJ2-3 | NA | TRBV29-1 | CSGGPLDTQYF | TGCAGCGGAGGGCCACTAGATACGCAGTATTTT
NA | TRBJ1-2 | NA | TRBV6-6 | CASSYVRGGRGYTF | TGTGCCAGCAGTTACGTAAGGGGGGGCCGGGGCTACACCTTC
few | TRBJ1-2 | TRBD1 | TRBV5-1 | CASSGPGTAYGYTF | TGCGCCAGCAGCGGCCCCGGGACAGCCTATGGCTACACCTTC
NA | TRBJ2-5 | TRBD2 | TRBV30 | CAWVAGRNGGTQYF | TGTGCCTGGGTAGCGGGGCGGAACGGCGGGACCCAGTACTTC
few | TRBJ1-4 | TRBD1 | TRBV30 | CACLWTGTGKNEKLFF | TGTGCCTGCCTCTGGACAGGGACGGGAAAAAATGAAAAACTGTTTTTT
NA | TRBJ2-1 | NA | TRBV7-2 | CASSSEPGAREQFF | TGTGCCAGCAGCTCGGAACCAGGGGCCCGGGAGCAGTTCTTC
NA | TRBJ1-1 | NA | TRBV7-9 | CAIKGGDGTEAFF | TGTGCCATCAAGGGAGGGGATGGCACTGAAGCTTTCTTT
NA | TRBJ2-7 | TRBD2 | TRBV11-3 | CASSYRRAGGTYEQYF | TGTGCCAGCAGCTACCGTAGGGCGGGGGGTACCTACGAGCAGTACTTC
NA | TRBJ2-3 | TRBD1 | TRBV5-1 | CASSLRDSRWSHTQYF | TGCGCCAGCAGCTTAAGGGACAGTCGGTGGTCCCATACGCAGTATTTT
NA | TRBJ1-5 | NA | TRBV19 | CAKMAGLNLNQPQHF | TGTGCTAAGATGGCGGGGCTGAACCTCAATCAGCCCCAGCATTTT
NA | TRBJ2-7 | NA | TRBV19 | CASSVASGQLYEQYF | TGTGCCAGTAGTGTCGCGTCAGGACAACTCTACGAGCAGTACTTC
NA | TRBJ2-2 | TRBD1 | TRBV14 | CASSLSYRGAGELFF | TGTGCCAGCAGCTTATCTTACAGGGGCGCCGGGGAGCTGTTTTTT
once | TRBJ2-2 | NA | TRBV7-2 | CASSGGVRRVNTGELFF | TGTGCCAGCAGCGGAGGGGTGAGGCGGGTGAACACCGGGGAGCTGTTTTTT
NA | TRBJ1-3 | TRBD1 | TRBV5-1 | CASGETGSGNTIYF | TGCGCCAGCGGTGAGACAGGGTCTGGAAACACCATATATTTT
NA | TRBJ1-2 | NA | TRBV6-5 | CASRGPYYGYTF | TGTGCCAGCAGGGGGCCTTACTATGGCTACACCTTC
once | TRBJ1-4 | NA | TRBV7-9 | CASSLARANEKLFF | TGTGCCAGCAGCTTAGCGAGGGCTAATGAAAAACTGTTTTTT